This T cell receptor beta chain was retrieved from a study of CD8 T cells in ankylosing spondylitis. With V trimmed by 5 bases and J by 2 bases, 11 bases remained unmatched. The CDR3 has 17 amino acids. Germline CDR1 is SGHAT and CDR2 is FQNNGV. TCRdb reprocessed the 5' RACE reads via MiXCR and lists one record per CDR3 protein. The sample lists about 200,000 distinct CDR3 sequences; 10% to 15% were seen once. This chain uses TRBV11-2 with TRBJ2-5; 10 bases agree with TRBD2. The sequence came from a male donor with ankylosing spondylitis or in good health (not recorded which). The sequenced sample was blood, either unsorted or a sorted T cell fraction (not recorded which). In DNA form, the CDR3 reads TGTGCCAGCAGCCCCGACAGAGGACTAGCGGTACAAGAGACCCAGTACTTC. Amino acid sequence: CASSPDRGLAVQETQYF.